The source of this TCR beta chain is a study of Graves' ophthalmopathy and Graves' hyperthyroidism. Study-level points and caveats: Thyroid clonotypes that were expanded above 0.001 frequency mostly also appeared in blood.

Ineligible for inclusion were patients with other autoimmune diseases, uncontrolled infections, pregnancy or lactation. In germline, CDR1 is MNHEY, CDR2 SVGEGT. The CDR3 is 17 amino acids. After removal of 2 bases from V and 7 bases from J, the junction contained 16 bases not matched to a gene. In its sample, this clonotype was seen many times. What it binds is unknown. The TCR beta CDR3 regions underwent amplification from RNA transcripts. Second-round multiplex PCR came after a first-round RT-PCR that employed HTBI primers. TCRdb used MiXCR to reprocess the multiplex PCR reads, holding one entry per CDR3 protein. The repertoire has roughly 610,000 distinct CDR3 sequences, about 20% of them found once; the top ten carry roughly 7.4%.

The sequence was collected from a woman under 30 with stable Graves' hyperthyroidism. Some clones in this sample may be carry-over from other donors' samples. The gene calls are TRBV6-2 or TRBV6-3 and TRBJ2-7; 8 nucleotides agree with TRBD1. Sequenced input: peripheral blood. The CDR3 region is CASSYPRQGLYQREQYF. Here the CDR3 DNA reads TGTGCCAGCAGTTACCCACGACAGGGGTTGTACCAGAGAGAGCAGTACTTC.